The 18 T cell receptor beta chains listed next were all sequenced from one sample in a study of cytomegalovirus exposure and HLA in healthy donors. With 60 Vbeta and 13 Jbeta primers, the PCR was carried out. Produced via immunoSEQ multiplex PCR; TCRdb's table is partial and in-frame only. Found here are more than 90,000 clones, just under 80% of them singletons; the top ten hold less than 3.5%. The sequenced sample consisted of PBMCs. These TCRs come from a woman aged 40-49 years in good health and CMV-seronegative.

Written as DNA, the CDR3 is TGCGCCAGCAGCCCCACTCCGAGCGGGAGGGTTTTCTCCTACAATGAGCAGTTCTTC. Protein: CASSPTPSGRVFSYNEQFF. The rearrangement links TRBV5-1 to TRBJ2-1, with 10 bases identical to TRBD2. After removal of 4 bases from V and 0 bases from J, the junction contained 13 bases not matched to a gene. Germline loops: CDR1 SGHRS, CDR2 YFSETQ. This CDR3 region has 19 residues. The whole variable domain, filled in from reference TRBV5-1 and TRBJ2-1, reads KAGVTQTPRYLIKTRGQQVTLSCSPISGHRSVSWYQQTPGQGLQFLFEYFSETQRNKGNFPGRFSGRQFSNSRSEMNVSTLELGDSALYLCASSPTPSGRVFSYNEQFFGPGTRLTVL.

The chain uses TRBV11-2 and TRBJ2-1; D is perhaps TRBD2 (5 bases). Germline V gives CDR1 SGHAT, CDR2 FQNNGV. Trimming took 0 bases from V and 4 from J, leaving 10 bases between them. The CDR3 is 15 amino acids. CDR3 in DNA: TGTGCCAGCAGCTTAGATCCTTGGGAGTACAATGAGCAGTTCTTC. Amino acids: CASSLDPWEYNEQFF.

The CDR3 nucleotides read TGTGCCAGCAGCTTAGTTGGACAGGGCGCGGAAGATACGCAGTATTTT. Translation gives CASSLVGQGAEDTQYF. J is TRBJ2-3 and V is TRBV7-8; TRBD1 agrees at 8 bases. With 1 base clipped from V and 5 bases from J, the junction kept 8 bases outside the gene matches. The germline CDR1 and CDR2 sequences are SGHVS and FQNEAQ. CDR3 length equals 16 residues.

As concerns this clone: Other DNA sequences of this sample code for an identical CDR3. The chain carries TRBV7-8 and TRBJ1-1; D remains unclear. V shed 4 bases and J shed 0 bases, with 18 bases lying between them. The CDR3 is 17 amino acids. The germline V gene encodes CDR1 SGHVS and CDR2 FQNEAQ. CDR3 region: CASSSRMNRGMNTEAFF. CDR3 nucleotide sequence: TGTGCCAGCAGCTCGCGTATGAACAGAGGGATGAACACTGAAGCTTTCTTT.

V usage is TRBV6-1 and J usage is TRBJ2-7; D is uncertain. Germline CDR1 reads MNHNS; CDR2 reads SASEGT. V gave up 7 bases and J gave up 4 bases, with 17 bases separating them. This CDR3 spans 14 amino acids. DNA of the CDR3: TGTGCCAGCACCCTCCGAGACTCCTTTTACGAGCAGTACTTC. Translating it yields CASTLRDSFYEQYF.

The sample holds a few counts of this clone. V and J are TRBV6-5 and TRBJ1-5; TRBD1 aligns across 7 bases. Germline V lookup: CDR1 MNHEY, CDR2 SVGAGI. V was clipped by 7 bases and J by 4 bases; unmatched bases: 7. The CDR3 runs to 14 residues. The CDR3 here is CASKRAGGNQPQHF. The CDR3 region has the DNA TGTGCCAGCAAGCGAGCAGGGGGAAATCAGCCCCAGCATTTT.

The V and J genes are TRBV10-3 and TRBJ1-1, with a possible D match to TRBD1 (5 bases). Germline V gene sequence: CDR1 ENHRY, CDR2 SYGVKD. The CDR3 is 13 amino acids. Deletions cut 9 bases from V and 0 bases from J, with 11 bases between. The CDR3: CAITQGMNTEAFF. The DNA of the CDR3 is TGTGCCATTACTCAGGGCATGAACACTGAAGCTTTCTTT.

As DNA, the CDR3 is TGTGCCAGCAGCCCCCTAGATAATTCACCCCTCCACTTT. Its protein is CASSPLDNSPLHF. The chain recombines TRBV9 with TRBJ1-6; no reliable D call. CDR3 length: 13 amino acids. Germline V lookup: CDR1 SGDLS, CDR2 YYNGEE. V gave up 4 bases and J gave up 5 bases, with 7 bases separating them.

V usage is TRBV6-6 and J usage is TRBJ1-5, with TRBD1 matching over 11 bases. CDR1 and CDR2 from the germline V gene are MNHNY and SVGAGI (reference sequence). The ends lost 6 bases at V and 6 bases at J; junction bases unmatched: 4. This CDR3 contains 14 residues. The CDR3 protein is CASSGQGAFQPQHF. The CDR3 DNA reads as TGTGCCAGCAGCGGACAGGGGGCCTTTCAGCCCCAGCATTTT.

The chain carries TRBV6-1 and TRBJ1-1, with 9 bases matching TRBD1. Germline V lookup: CDR1 MNHNS, CDR2 SASEGT. CDR3 size: 14 residues. Trimming took 4 bases from V and 5 from J; bases not matched to a gene: 5. This CDR3 reads CASSALTGGTEAFF. The CDR3 DNA is TGTGCCAGCAGTGCCTTGACAGGGGGTACTGAAGCTTTCTTT.

This chain joins TRBV18 and TRBJ2-3, with 7 bases identical to TRBD1. The CDR3 is made up of 15 amino acids. From germline, CDR1 is KGHSH and CDR2 LQKENI. Unmatched junction bases numbered 5, after V lost 3 bases and J lost 2 bases. The CDR3 loop is CASSPGQGDTDTQYF. The CDR3, as DNA: TGTGCCAGCTCACCCGGGCAGGGGGACACAGATACGCAGTATTTT.

V is TRBV14 and J is TRBJ2-1, with D possibly TRBD2 on 6 matching bases. CDR1 SGHDN and CDR2 FVKESK come from the germline V gene. Trimming removed 1 base at V and 1 base at J, with 11 bases between. There are 16 residues in the CDR3. CDR3 in DNA: TGTGCCAGCAGCCAAGGGTGGCGGGGATCCTACAATGAGCAGTTCTTC. It yields the protein CASSQGWRGSYNEQFF.

The V call is TRBV6-6, the J call TRBJ1-1, with a possible D match to TRBD1 (5 bases). Germline CDR1 is MNHNY and CDR2 is SVGAGI (reference sequence). The CDR3 totals 14 residues. Trimming cost V 0 bases and J 6 bases, with 11 bases left between them. CDR3 protein: CASSYSTWGAEAFF. The DNA for the CDR3 is TGTGCCAGCAGTTACTCGACATGGGGCGCTGAAGCTTTCTTT.

V and J are TRBV2 and TRBJ2-3; 8 bases are shared with TRBD2. The CDR3 loop spans 17 amino acids. CDR1 SNHLY and CDR2 FYNNEI come from the germline V gene. The V segment lost 8 bases and the J segment 1 base; nucleotides outside the gene matches: 14. The CDR3 loop is CASPGGESFEGTDTQYF. As DNA, the CDR3 is TGTGCCAGCCCGGGGGGGGAGAGCTTTGAGGGCACAGATACGCAGTATTTT.

In its sample, this clone was seen once. CDR3 nucleotide sequence: TGTGCCACCAGCAGAGTCAGGGGGCGAAACGAGAACACTGAAGCTTTCTTT. Translation: CATSRVRGRNENTEAFF. V and J are TRBV15 and TRBJ1-1; 8 positions match TRBD1. Germline lookup yields CDR1 LNHNV and CDR2 YYDKDF (reference sequence). Trimming removed 1 base from V and 1 base from J; junction bases left unmatched: 8. This CDR3 comprises 17 residues.

This clone has a single count. The rearrangement joins TRBV5-1 to TRBJ1-2; TRBD1 aligns across 8 bases. The CDR3 is made up of 14 amino acids. Per the germline V gene, CDR1 is SGHRS and CDR2 is YFSETQ. Trimming removed 2 bases from V and 5 bases from J; junction bases left unmatched: 5. CDR3 sequence reads: CASSFEGQAYGYTF. In DNA form, the CDR3 reads TGCGCCAGCAGCTTCGAGGGACAGGCTTATGGCTACACCTTC.

This clone was counted only a few times. The chain couples TRBV28 to TRBJ1-2, with D perhaps TRBD1 (6 bases). CDR3 length: 14 amino acids. V was trimmed by 7 bases and J by 5 bases, leaving 17 bases between them. Germline-derived CDR1 and CDR2 are MDHEN and SYDVKM. CDR3 amino acids: CASTLSDRRYGYTF. Here the CDR3 DNA reads TGTGCCAGCACCTTATCCGACAGGAGGTATGGCTACACCTTC.

The gene calls are TRBV6-6 and TRBJ2-2, with D possibly TRBD2 on 6 matching bases. Trimming removed 5 bases at V and 5 bases at J, with 15 bases between. The CDR3 extends over 15 amino acids. The germline V gene encodes CDR1 MNHNY and CDR2 SVGAGI (reference sequence). CDR3: CASSQRLEATGELFF. CDR3 nucleotides: TGTGCCAGCAGTCAGCGACTAGAGGCTACCGGGGAGCTGTTTTTT.